This TCR beta chain was documented in a study of Ad26.COV2.S vaccination and SARS-CoV-2 variants. Study conclusions and caveats: In TCR breadth and depth analyses, total T cell responses may have been underestimated. Substantial breadth in spike-specific CD8+ and CD4+ T cell responses was reportedly seen after vaccination. Participants given vaccine showed non-spike TCR breadth similar to that of placebo recipients.

Method: immunoSEQ multiplex PCR; TCRdb's copy keeps in-frame clones and lacks some. The repertoire holds a few hundred thousand clones, with around 90% as singletons. Concerning this clone: The antigen remains unidentified.

The CDR3 covers 16 residues. The germline V gene has CDR1 SGHDT and CDR2 YYEEEE. Trimming removed 4 bases from V and 6 bases from J; junction bases left unmatched: 9. Sample treatment: 15 to 20 received Ad26.COV2.S at low or high dose, single or two shots; several received placebo; per-sample allocation not given. Following the first vaccine or placebo injection, samples were taken on day 63. In Boston, the donor was an adult between 18-55 years of age. The starting material was peripheral blood, obtained in a trial of Ad26.COV2.S vaccine versus placebo. The J gene is TRBJ2-2, the V gene TRBV5-6; TRBD1 matches 10 bases. This sequence originates from a person aged 18-65 years who received the Ad26.COV2.S COVID-19 vaccine or a placebo. CDR3 region: CASSPQPGQGSGELFF. The CDR3 coding sequence is TGTGCCAGCAGCCCCCAACCGGGACAGGGGTCCGGGGAGCTGTTTTTT.